This TCR beta chain comes out of a study of T cell changes during pregnancy in multiple sclerosis (dated by TCRdb to about 2019). For the study in its entirety: The study looked at changes in the T cell repertoire across pregnancy in women with multiple sclerosis.

In regard to this clone: Its antigen is unknown. No base quality values were provided; no much bigger clone lies one nucleotide off.

The germline V end is reduced by 0 bases and the J end by 6 bases; junction bases left unmatched: 1. CDR3 length: 15 amino acids, cysteine to phenylalanine. Only the CDR3 DNA is retained, 45 bases long and in frame from the first base. Reading the germline V gene gives CDR1 SGHTA and CDR2 FQGNSA. Receptor libraries were prepared by the immunoSEQ multiplex PCR assay. TCRdb took over this immuneACCESS table, retaining in-frame rearrangements with V and J assigned. Such tables are incomplete; in checked studies, under half of the missing clones stem from an unresolved V gene, and the remainder is unexplained. Within this sample are approximately 88,000 clones, with 94% of them counted one time only. The top ten constitute 0.7% to 0.95% of the sample.

The sample consisted of peripheral blood, taken in the third trimester of pregnancy. The clonotype originates from a female donor with multiple sclerosis, enrolled in a pregnancy study. The chain is made from TRBV7-2 and TRBJ2-3, with 12 central nucleotides matching TRBD2. The DNA is as follows: TGTGCCAGCAGCTTAGCAGGACTAGCGGGGGATACGCAGTATTTT. Its translation is CASSLAGLAGDTQYF.